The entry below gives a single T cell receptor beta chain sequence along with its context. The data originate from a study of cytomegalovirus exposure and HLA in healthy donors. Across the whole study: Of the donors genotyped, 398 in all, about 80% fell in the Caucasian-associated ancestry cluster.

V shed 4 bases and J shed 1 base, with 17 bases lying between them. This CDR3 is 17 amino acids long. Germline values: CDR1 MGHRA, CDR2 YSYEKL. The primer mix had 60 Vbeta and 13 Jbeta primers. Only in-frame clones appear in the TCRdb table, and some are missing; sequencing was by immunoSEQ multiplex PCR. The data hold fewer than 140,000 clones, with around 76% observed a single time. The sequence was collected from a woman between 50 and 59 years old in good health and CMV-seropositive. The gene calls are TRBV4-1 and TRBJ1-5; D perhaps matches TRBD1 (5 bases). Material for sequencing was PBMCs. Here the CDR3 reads CASSRDLIRESNQPQHF. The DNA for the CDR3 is TGCGCCAGCAGCCGGGACTTGATACGGGAAAGCAATCAGCCCCAGCATTTT.